Sequencing of this TCR beta chain was carried out in a study of T cell repertoires in aging, cancer and after chemotherapy. In the study overall: The whole study produced a dataset of roughly 8.8 million TCR reads.

Whole-study findings and limits: Thymic emigration or peripheral T cell expansion may be impaired by lymphoid organ infiltration in hematological cancer. In healthy donors, age-related TCR diversity loss mainly reflected lost richness. No conclusions about immunological memory after chemotherapy can be drawn from the repertoire data.

With 1 base removed from V and 8 bases from J, the gap between germline ends came to 16 bases. This CDR3 spans 15 amino acids. From germline, CDR1 is SGHAT and CDR2 FQDESV (reference sequence). Rearranged V-D-J TRB sequences were amplified with a mixed TRB-A/B primer pool. Using its own MiXCR run on the multiplex PCR reads, TCRdb lists one record per CDR3 protein. The repertoire holds approximately 1,500 distinct CDR3 sequences, with about 51% as singletons. Amplification of TCR beta used genomic DNA extracted from peripheral blood. In this sample, this clonotype turned up a few times. The antigen is unknown.

Sequenced: blood. The gene calls are TRBV11-1 and TRBJ2-3; perhaps TRBD1 as D (6 bases). The source is a human donor with a blood cancer. The CDR3 here is CASSLEGRGGSTQYF. The CDR3 nucleotides read TGTGCCAGCAGCTTAGAAGGCAGGGGTGGTAGTACGCAGTATTTT.